These 18 T cell receptor beta chains were all obtained from the same sample, sequenced in a study of T-cell reconstitution after alpha-beta-depleted transplantation in children. TCRbeta library construction was performed incorporating unique molecular identifiers. TCRdb independently ran MiXCR on the PCR reads; one entry per CDR3 protein. The repertoire includes 450,000 to 600,000 distinct CDR3 sequences, about 30% of them detected once, and 2.4% sits in the top ten. Here the sequenced sample was PBMCs from the stem cell graft donor, taken from the stem cell graft. The source of these receptors is a human donor who donated a stem cell graft to a child with aplastic anemia.

The gene calls are TRBV20-1 and TRBJ1-4; 7 bases map to TRBD1. The CDR3 is 14 amino acids. After removal of 3 bases from V and 8 bases from J, the junction contained 9 bases not matched to a gene. Germline CDR1 and CDR2: DFQATT and SNEGSKA (reference sequence). For the CDR3, the DNA is TGCAGTGCTAGGGGGACGACAGGGAACGAAAAACTGTTTTTT. The encoded protein is CSARGTTGNEKLFF.

This rearrangement joins TRBV5-1 to TRBJ1-1; D uncertain. The CDR3 length is 15 residues. V was shortened by 0 bases and J by 1 base, with 10 bases between the two germline ends. In germline, CDR1 is SGHRS, CDR2 YFSETQ. The CDR3 reads CASSLESAANTEAFF. CDR3 bases: TGCGCCAGCAGCTTGGAATCGGCAGCGAACACTGAAGCTTTCTTT.

The rearrangement joins TRBV5-4 to TRBJ1-4; a possible D gene is TRBD1 (6 bases). Per the germline V gene, CDR1 is SGHNT and CDR2 is YYREEE (reference sequence). The CDR3 consists of 15 residues. V was trimmed by 2 bases and J by 4 bases, leaving 12 bases between them. The CDR3 sequence: CASSFGGRINEKLFF. In DNA form, the CDR3 reads TGTGCCAGCAGCTTCGGGGGGCGGATTAATGAAAAACTGTTTTTT.

This chain links TRBV5-1 with TRBJ2-2, with TRBD1 matching over 10 bases. This CDR3 has 15 residues. Germline CDR1 is SGHRS and CDR2 is YFSETQ. Losses at the gene ends were 4 bases for V and 5 bases for J; bases not matched to a gene: 5. The CDR3 sequence is CASSQGQGSTGELFF. CDR3 nucleotide sequence: TGCGCCAGCAGCCAGGGACAGGGGTCGACCGGGGAGCTGTTTTTT.

This clonotype has a handful of counts. This chain connects TRBV12-3 or TRBV12-4 to TRBJ2-1; D unresolved. This CDR3 contains 11 residues. V was trimmed by 3 bases and J by 9 bases, leaving 6 bases between them. The CDR3 nucleotides read TGTGCCAGCAGTTTCATTGGTGAGCAGTTCTTC. Translation: CASSFIGEQFF.

This chain connects TRBV11-2 to TRBJ1-1, with no clear D. Trimming removed 5 bases at V and 8 bases at J, with 9 bases between. The CDR3 sequence is 11 residues long. From germline, CDR1 is SGHAT and CDR2 FQNNGV. CDR3 sequence: CASSLQMEAFF. The DNA of the CDR3 is TGTGCCAGCAGCCTCCAAATGGAAGCTTTCTTT.

The rearrangement links TRBV7-9 to TRBJ2-2; D not certain. The length of the CDR3 is 17 residues. Deletions cut 5 bases from V and 4 bases from J, with 20 bases between. CDR1 is SEHNR, CDR2 FQNEAQ, per germline (reference sequence). The CDR3 DNA follows: TGTGCCAGCAGCCTCACTGGGCGTGGGGTACTCACCGGGGAGCTGTTTTTT. Residues: CASSLTGRGVLTGELFF. The full variable domain, in which reference TRBV7-9 and TRBJ2-2 provide the parts outside the CDR3, is DTGVSQNPRHKITKRGQNVTFRCDPISEHNRLYWYRQTLGQGPEFLTYFQNEAQLEKSRLLSDRFSAERPKGSFSTLEIQRTEQGDSAMYLCASSLTGRGVLTGELFFGEGSRLTVL.

This chain joins TRBV7-2 and TRBJ2-3, with D uncertain. The CDR3 is made up of 13 amino acids. V was shortened by 1 base and J by 6 bases, with 8 bases between the two germline ends. CDR1 and CDR2 from the germline V gene are SGHTA and FQGNSA. Here the CDR3 DNA reads TGTGCCAGCAGCTTAGATTTGGGGGATACGCAGTATTTT. Its translation is CASSLDLGDTQYF.

The chain employs TRBV28 and TRBJ1-1; a possible D gene is TRBD1 (6 bases). V was trimmed by 7 bases and J by 4 bases, leaving 16 bases between them. Germline loops: CDR1 MDHEN, CDR2 SYDVKM. The CDR3 runs to 14 residues. The CDR3 reads CASTPGGGGTEAFF. The CDR3 bases are TGTGCCAGCACCCCCGGCGGGGGCGGCACTGAAGCTTTCTTT. The variable domain in full, with the rest retrieved from reference TRBV28 and TRBJ1-1, is DVKVTQSSRYLVKRTGEKVFLECVQDMDHENMFWYRQDPGLGLRLIYFSYDVKMKEKGDIPEGYSVSREKKERFSLILESASTNQTSMYLCASTPGGGGTEAFFGQGTRLTVV.

V is TRBV19 and J is TRBJ2-5; D call uncertain. V was clipped by 4 bases and J by 2 bases, with 8 bases between them. CDR1 is LNHDA and CDR2 is SQIVND in the germline V gene (reference sequence). This CDR3 is 13 amino acids long. The CDR3 spells CASSNFLQETQYF. CDR3 DNA: TGTGCCAGTAGTAACTTTTTACAAGAGACCCAGTACTTC.

This clonotype has more than one count but fewer than ten. This sequence joins TRBV12-3 or TRBV12-4 and TRBJ2-1; perhaps D is TRBD1 or TRBD2 (5 bases each). The CDR3 is 13 residues long. The V and J ends lost 6 bases and 8 bases respectively, with 14 bases between them. The CDR3 nucleotides read TGTGCCAGCAGCCCCGGGACGGACGATGAGCAGTTCTTC. This codes for CASSPGTDDEQFF.

The J gene is TRBJ2-7, the V gene TRBV20-1, with a weak D call TRBD1 (5 bases). CDR3 size: 13 residues. Germline V gene data show CDR1 as DFQATT and CDR2 as SNEGSKA (reference sequence). V was pared by 1 base and J by 1 base, with 8 bases between. Here the CDR3 DNA reads TGCAGTGCTAGAGCTAGGGGTTCCTACGAGCAGTACGTC. As protein: CSARARGSYEQYV.

V is TRBV18 and J is TRBJ2-7, with D maybe TRBD1 (6 bases). This CDR3 contains 14 residues. Germline values: CDR1 KGHSH, CDR2 LQKENI. V was trimmed by 3 bases and J by 4 bases, leaving 13 bases between them. The CDR3 sequence: CASSPQGNYYEQYV. DNA of the CDR3: TGTGCCAGCTCACCCCAGGGGAACTATTACGAGCAGTACGTC.

The chain carries TRBV20-1 and TRBJ1-5; unclear D gene. CDR1 and CDR2 (germline): DFQATT, SNEGSKA (reference sequence). CDR3 length: 14 amino acids. Trimming left V 6 bases short and J 4 bases short, with 16 bases between. CDR3 nucleotide sequence: TGCAGTGCCAAGAAGTCCGCCGATAATCAGCCCCAGCATTTT. Translating it yields CSAKKSADNQPQHF.

The J gene is TRBJ1-6, the V gene TRBV6-2 or TRBV6-3; D call uncertain. V was clipped by 2 bases and J by 7 bases, with 12 bases between them. The V gene's germline CDR1 is MNHEY and CDR2 SVGEGT. This CDR3 comprises 15 residues. The CDR3 coding sequence is TGTGCCAGCAGTTACAGTGGAACGACGAATTCACCCCTCCACTTT. This gives the protein CASSYSGTTNSPLHF.

This clonotype was counted a few times. This chain uses TRBV29-1 with TRBJ2-1; 10 bases fit TRBD1. The CDR3 totals 18 residues. The ends lost 6 bases at V and 6 bases at J; junction bases unmatched: 20. Germline CDR1 is SQVTM and CDR2 is ANQGSEA. Written as DNA, the CDR3 is TGCAGCGTGGACCGGACAGGGGGTACCCCATCTAAGGGCAATGAGCAGTTCTTC. Translating gives CSVDRTGGTPSKGNEQFF.

This clonotype has just a few counts. The rearrangement links TRBV5-5 to TRBJ1-6; D is unclear. Germline V CDR1 and CDR2: SGHKS, YYEKEE (reference sequence). V lost 4 bases and J 7 bases, leaving 15 bases between the germline ends. There are 15 residues in the CDR3. The CDR3 sequence is CASSQTDTINSPLHF. CDR3 sequence (DNA): TGTGCCAGCAGCCAGACGGATACCATAAATTCACCCCTCCACTTT. Supplemented by reference TRBV5-5 and TRBJ1-6, the full variable domain reads DAGVTQSPTHLIKTRGQQVTLRCSPISGHKSVSWYQQVLGQGPQFIFQYYEKEERGRGNFPDRFSARQFPNYSSELNVNALLLGDSALYLCASSQTDTINSPLHFGNGTRLTVT.

The genes are TRBV12-3 or TRBV12-4 and TRBJ2-1; 8 nucleotides match TRBD1. The V and J ends lost 5 bases and 10 bases, in that order; junction bases with no gene match: 10. The CDR3 spans 14 residues. CDR3 coding DNA: TGTGCCAGCAGTCCCGGACAGGGCTATCCAGAGCAGTTCTTC. Protein product: CASSPGQGYPEQFF.